One and the same sample provided the 28 T cell receptor beta chains below, sequenced in a study of shared clonotypes between healthy human individuals (dated by TCRdb to the early 2020s). Libraries were constructed by the immunoSEQ multiplex PCR assay. The table comes from immuneACCESS by way of TCRdb, which keeps in-frame sequences with V and J called. Part of the clones is missing from these tables; in studies checked, under half for an unresolved V gene and the rest for unknown reasons. The sample table records some 660,000 clones; 73% of these occur just once. In total, the top ten clones hold around 1.8% of the sample. The sequenced sample consisted of memory CD4+ T cells sorted from blood. The cell subset or site label on this specimen signifies: CD45RA-negative fraction. Receptors originate from a woman younger than 45 in good health.

This clone was found once. This chain uses TRBV7-9 with TRBJ2-1; D is possibly TRBD1 (6 bases). The germline V gene encodes CDR1 SEHNR and CDR2 FQNEAQ (reference sequence). This CDR3 has 16 amino acids. Trimming took off 3 bases at V and 6 bases at J, with 18 bases between the two ends. In nucleotides, the CDR3 is TGTGCCAGCAGCTTGTCCAATGGGGGCCGATCCAATGAGCAGTTCTTC. It encodes CASSLSNGGRSNEQFF.

This clone was picked up a small number of times. The chain has TRBV28 and TRBJ2-3; 11 bases are a match to TRBD2. The CDR3 runs to 16 residues. The junction had 16 bases not matched to a gene; V was cut back by 11 bases and J by 6 bases. The germline CDR1 and CDR2 sequences are MDHEN and SYDVKM. CDR3 sequence reads: CAGSHNSGRGWDTQYF. The CDR3 nucleotides are TGTGCCGGGAGCCATAATAGCGGGAGGGGATGGGATACGCAGTATTTT.

This chain connects TRBV4-1 to TRBJ2-7; 8 bases line up with TRBD1. There are 16 residues in the CDR3. Germline V gene lookup returns CDR1 MGHRA and CDR2 YSYEKL. Trimming cost V 2 bases and J 2 bases; bases outside gene matches: 8. CDR3 loop: CASSQRSWGQAYEQYF. CDR3 DNA: TGCGCCAGCAGCCAACGGTCCTGGGGACAGGCCTACGAGCAGTACTTC.

The genes are TRBV28 and TRBJ1-2, with 7 nucleotides matching TRBD1. The ends lost 5 bases at V and 2 bases at J; junction bases unmatched: 5. This CDR3 contains 14 residues. Germline CDR1 is MDHEN and CDR2 is SYDVKM. The CDR3 DNA reads as TGTGCCAGCAGTCGCGAGACAGGGAACTATGGCTACACCTTC. Translating it yields CASSRETGNYGYTF.

This rearrangement joins TRBV20-1 to TRBJ1-1; 9 nucleotides match TRBD1. The CDR3 sequence is 11 residues long. The J segment lost 11 bases and the V segment lost 5 bases, leaving 6 bases of the junction unmatched. CDR1 is DFQATT and CDR2 is SNEGSKA in the germline V gene (reference sequence). CDR3 nucleotide sequence: TGCAGTGCTCCAGGACAGGGGCGCGCTTTCTTT. Protein product: CSAPGQGRAFF.

This chain uses TRBV12-5 with TRBJ2-7; TRBD2 matches at 11 bases. Losses at the gene ends were 7 bases for V and 5 bases for J; bases not matched to a gene: 4. This CDR3 contains 13 residues. Germline loops: CDR1 LGHNT, CDR2 FRNRAP. The CDR3 DNA reads as TGTGCTAGTGCTAGCGGGAGGATCCACGAGCAGTACTTC. Its protein product is CASASGRIHEQYF. The full variable domain, with the rest looked up from reference TRBV12-5 and TRBJ2-7, is DARVTQTPRHKVTEMGQEVTMRCQPILGHNTVFWYRQTMMQGLELLAYFRNRAPLDDSGMPKDRFSAEMPDATLATLKIQPSEPRDSAVYFCASASGRIHEQYFGPGTRLTVT.

The CDR3 sequence: CASSQAGSQHEKLFF. In DNA, the CDR3 is TGTGCCAGCAGCCAAGCCGGGAGCCAGCATGAAAAACTGTTTTTT. The genes are TRBV4-2 and TRBJ1-4; D remains ambiguous. Germline CDR1 is LGHNA and CDR2 is YNFKEQ. The CDR3 spans 15 residues. With 1 base removed from V and 6 bases from J, the gap between germline ends came to 12 bases.

Only a few counts were recorded for this clone. This sequence joins TRBV10-1 and TRBJ2-1; 9 bases are shared with TRBD2. V lost 6 bases to trimming and J lost 7 bases; unmatched junction nucleotides: 10. CDR3 size: 15 residues. Germline assignment: CDR1 WNHNN and CDR2 SYGVQD (reference sequence). The CDR3 protein is CASSAAGGLGNEQFF. In nucleotides, the CDR3 is TGCGCCAGCAGCGCGGCGGGGGGGCTGGGGAATGAGCAGTTCTTC.

V gene TRBV4-1 combines with J gene TRBJ1-1, with TRBD1 identical over 7 bases. J lost 3 bases, V lost 5 bases, and 12 bases had no gene match. Germline V gives CDR1 MGHRA, CDR2 YSYEKL. This CDR3 region has 16 residues. Here the CDR3 reads CASSAQNRGLDTEAFF. DNA for the CDR3: TGCGCCAGCAGCGCACAAAACAGGGGTTTGGACACTGAAGCTTTCTTT.

The V gene is TRBV6-1, the J gene TRBJ2-2; D unresolved. V was shortened by 8 bases and J by 6 bases, with 10 bases between the two germline ends. The CDR3 sequence is 12 residues long. Germline CDR1 and CDR2: MNHNS and SASEGT. CDR3 in amino acids: CASQFGSGELFF. DNA of the CDR3: TGTGCCAGCCAGTTCGGCTCCGGGGAGCTGTTTTTT.

V and J are TRBV18 and TRBJ2-1, with 7 bases that match TRBD2. J lost 7 bases, V lost 2 bases, and 5 bases had no gene match. Germline CDR1 reads KGHSH; CDR2 reads LQKENI. The CDR3 has 14 residues. The CDR3 spells CASSPASGDNEQFF. In nucleotides, the CDR3 is TGTGCCAGCTCACCAGCTAGCGGTGATAATGAGCAGTTCTTC. Full variable domain (rest looked up from reference TRBV18 and TRBJ2-1): NAGVMQNPRHLVRRRGQEARLRCSPMKGHSHVYWYRQLPEEGLKFMVYLQKENIIDESGMPKERFSAEFPKEGPSILRIQQVVRGDSAAYFCASSPASGDNEQFFGPGTRLTVL.

This clone has ten or more counts. V usage is TRBV5-6 and J usage is TRBJ2-2; unclear D gene. V was trimmed by 4 bases and J by 5 bases, leaving 9 bases between them. CDR3 length: 13 residues. The V gene's germline CDR1 is SGHDT and CDR2 YYEEEE. CDR3 protein: CASSMTRTGELFF. CDR3 DNA sequence: TGTGCCAGCAGCATGACACGAACCGGGGAGCTGTTTTTT.

This chain connects TRBV28 to TRBJ2-3; TRBD2 matches 9 bases. Germline V gene data show CDR1 as MDHEN and CDR2 as SYDVKM. Losses at the gene ends were 7 bases for V and 2 bases for J; bases not matched to a gene: 1. This CDR3 comprises 13 residues. The CDR3 sequence: CASTSGITDTQYF. The CDR3 DNA follows: TGTGCCAGCACTAGCGGGATCACAGATACGCAGTATTTT.

V and J are TRBV11-2 and TRBJ1-1; D unresolved. Germline lookup yields CDR1 SGHAT and CDR2 FQNNGV. The CDR3 extends over 15 amino acids. V lost 2 bases and J lost 0, with 10 bases in between. The CDR3 reads CASSLSSVMNTEAFF. CDR3 nucleotide sequence: TGTGCCAGCAGCTTAAGCTCAGTCATGAACACTGAAGCTTTCTTT.

The V and J genes are TRBV5-1 and TRBJ1-1, with 10 bases matching TRBD1. V shed 5 bases, J shed 12 bases, and the junction held 19 bases outside the gene matches. This CDR3 is 16 amino acids long. Germline lookup yields CDR1 SGHRS and CDR2 YFSETQ. The CDR3 DNA sequence: TGCGCCAGCAGGTTGCGAGGGGACAGGGGATATTTGGAAACTTTCTTT. Translating it yields CASRLRGDRGYLETFF.

The CDR3: CAISAARGTEAFF. In DNA, the CDR3 is TGTGCCATCAGTGCCGCCAGAGGGACTGAAGCTTTCTTT. V and J are TRBV10-3 and TRBJ1-1; D remains ambiguous. CDR1 ENHRY and CDR2 SYGVKD come from the germline V gene. V gave up 4 bases and J gave up 5 bases, with 11 bases separating them. This CDR3 spans 13 amino acids.

The table lists this clone with a few counts. It is likely a read error, because the conserved phenylalanine at the end of the CDR3 is missing. It is unclear where the CDR3 begins or ends on the DNA, so no DNA is shown, and the CDR3 is as TCRdb lists it. The chain links TRBV7-9 to TRBJ1-1; the tabulated D call, TRBD1, remains unverified against the DNA. The CDR3 sequence runs 12 residues, both termini included. Per the germline V gene, CDR1 is SEHNR and CDR2 is FQNEAQ (reference sequence). The CDR3 sequence is CASSSPPLTGPV.

This clone is a singleton in its sample. The V and J genes are TRBV11-2 and TRBJ1-1; D remains ambiguous. The germline V gene encodes CDR1 SGHAT and CDR2 FQNNGV. The CDR3 is 14 residues long. The V end was cut by 5 bases, the J end by 2 bases, with 12 bases between. In nucleotides, the CDR3 is TGTGCCAGCAGCCAAAAACCGGGAAACACTGAAGCTTTCTTT. Its translation is CASSQKPGNTEAFF.

The V and J genes are TRBV11-2 and TRBJ2-1, with TRBD1 matching 7 bases. V dropped 2 bases and J dropped 4; count of bases not matched to a gene: 5. The CDR3 is 15 residues long. Germline V CDR1 and CDR2: SGHAT, FQNNGV. Here the CDR3 DNA reads TGTGCCAGCAGCTTAAGCCAGGGGGATTACAATGAGCAGTTCTTC. It yields the protein CASSLSQGDYNEQFF.

Remarks on this clone: A read error is possible here, since a much larger clone lies one base away. At the DNA level, this CDR3 is encoded by other sequences in the same sample as well. This chain links TRBV5-1 with TRBJ2-3, with 8 bases identical to TRBD1. With V trimmed by 4 bases and J by 4 bases, 2 bases remained unmatched. This CDR3 comprises 13 residues. Germline assignment: CDR1 SGHRS and CDR2 YFSETQ. CDR3 nucleotides: TGCGCCAGCAGCCAACAGGGGGCAGATACGCAGTATTTT. Translated: CASSQQGADTQYF.

This clone appeared a single time. Other DNA sequences in the sample encode the same CDR3. V and J are TRBV5-4 and TRBJ2-5; the D gene is possibly TRBD2 (6 bases). Trimming took off 3 bases at V and 2 bases at J, with 11 bases between the two ends. Germline-derived CDR1 and CDR2 are SGHNT and YYREEE (reference sequence). The CDR3 is made up of 14 amino acids. The CDR3 DNA reads TGTGCCAGCAGCTCTGGACTATCTCAAGAGACCCAGTACTTC. It translates to CASSSGLSQETQYF.

This clone showed up just once. The chain is built from TRBV5-1 and TRBJ1-5; D perhaps matches TRBD1 (6 bases). V dropped 4 bases and J dropped 6 bases, with 14 bases sitting between them. This CDR3 is built from 14 residues. The germline V gene has CDR1 SGHRS and CDR2 YFSETQ. CDR3 region: CASSQGGVGQPQHF. In DNA, the CDR3 is TGCGCCAGCAGCCAAGGGGGAGTCGGTCAGCCCCAGCATTTT.

The sample holds many counts of this clone. The chain carries TRBV10-2 and TRBJ1-2; the D gene is possibly TRBD1 (6 bases). This CDR3 is built from 14 residues. Trimming cost V 2 bases and J 7 bases, with 14 bases left between them. The V gene's germline CDR1 is WSHSY and CDR2 SAAADI. The CDR3 sequence: CASSEAGGAGGYTF. The CDR3 nucleotides read TGCGCCAGCAGTGAGGCCGGGGGCGCAGGTGGCTACACCTTC.

The V call is TRBV27, the J call TRBJ2-7; D possibly corresponds to TRBD2 (6 bases). Germline values: CDR1 MNHEY, CDR2 SMNVEV (reference sequence). This CDR3 is 13 amino acids long. The ends were cut back, 4 bases at V and 8 bases at J, with 15 bases in the middle. The CDR3 DNA sequence: TGTGCCAGCAGTTCAACCGGGAGCCCGAAGCAGTACTTC. This codes for CASSSTGSPKQYF.

The chain couples TRBV27 to TRBJ2-1; 10 bases fit TRBD2. J was trimmed by 4 bases and V by 6 bases; bases with no gene match: 6. The V gene's germline CDR1 is MNHEY and CDR2 SMNVEV (reference sequence). This CDR3 is built from 15 residues. The CDR3: CASRQAGGSYNEQFF. The CDR3 DNA follows: TGTGCCAGCAGGCAAGCGGGAGGGTCGTACAATGAGCAGTTCTTC.

CDR3 sequence reads: CASSPPGGGNTIYF. CDR3 sequence (DNA): TGCGCCAGCAGTCCCCCGGGAGGTGGAAACACCATATATTTT. The chain combines TRBV23-1 with TRBJ1-3; D is undetermined. TRBV23-1 is placed among ORFs of uncertain function. This CDR3 region has 14 residues. V was clipped by 4 bases and J by 3 bases, with 10 bases between them.

The chain employs TRBV5-5 and TRBJ2-7; D remains unclear. CDR1 is SGHKS and CDR2 is YYEKEE in the germline V gene (reference sequence). The CDR3 spans 14 residues. Trimming shortened V by 0 bases and J by 0 bases, and 7 bases separated the two germline ends. DNA for the CDR3: TGTGCCAGCAGCTTGGTTTGGGGCTCCTACGAGCAGTACTTC. This encodes CASSLVWGSYEQYF.

This clone appeared a single time. V is TRBV30 and J is TRBJ1-2, with D possibly matching TRBD1 (5 bases). This CDR3 has 14 amino acids. With 0 bases removed from V and 4 bases from J, the gap between germline ends came to 12 bases. Germline lookup yields CDR1 GTSNPN and CDR2 SVGIG (reference sequence). The CDR3 sequence: CAWSVRGNGYGYTF. The CDR3 DNA sequence: TGTGCCTGGAGTGTACGGGGGAATGGCTATGGCTACACCTTC.